This T cell receptor (beta chain) was recorded in a study of T-cell reconstitution after alpha-beta-depleted transplantation in children. Researchers prepared the TCRbeta library using unique molecular identifiers, the study reports. TCRdb independently ran MiXCR on the PCR reads; one entry per CDR3 protein. The repertoire holds roughly 310,000 distinct CDR3 sequences, roughly 21% seen once, with roughly 11% in the top ten. Broader study findings: In patients about two months after transplant, alpha-beta T cells reportedly arose from several hundred expanded graft clones. When one year had passed after transplant, most T-cell counts and diversity came from newly produced T cells.

Comment on this clonotype: The antigen is undetermined.

Here the sequenced sample was PBMCs, mostly from graft donor cells, taken 180 days after TCRalphabeta/CD19-depleted stem cell transplant. This sequence was found in a male patient between 5 and 17 years old who had a stem cell transplant for acute lymphoblastic leukemia, so the T cells may come from the graft donor.

CDR3 protein: CASSSPGLAAYEQYF. The DNA for the CDR3 is TGTGCCAGCAGCTCCCCGGGACTAGCGGCCTACGAGCAGTACTTC. The gene calls are TRBV12-3 or TRBV12-4 and TRBJ2-7; 11 nucleotides match TRBD2. Trimming cost V 6 bases and J 2 bases; bases outside gene matches: 6. The CDR3 runs 15 residues.